This TCR beta chain was retrieved from a study of T cell changes during pregnancy in multiple sclerosis. Details on this clone: Other DNA sequences in this sample translate to the same CDR3.

Sequenced by immunoSEQ multiplex PCR; TCRdb stores in-frame clones only, minus some. The repertoire holds about 50,000 clones, with around 90% as singletons. CDR3 length: 14 residues. Per germline, CDR1 SGHRS and CDR2 YFSETQ. V was clipped by 2 bases and J by 3 bases, with 9 bases between them. This sequence was found in a female donor with multiple sclerosis, enrolled in a pregnancy study. Sequencing was performed on CD4+ T cells from peripheral blood mononuclear cells, taken after pregnancy. The rearrangement links TRBV5-1 to TRBJ2-1, with D possibly TRBD1 on 6 matching bases. CDR3 loop: CASSLQDSYNEQFF. DNA for the CDR3: TGCGCCAGCAGCTTACAGGACAGCTACAATGAGCAGTTCTTC.